This T cell receptor beta chain was identified in a study of blood T cell repertoires in COVID-19. In the study overall: Specimens from acute and convalescent COVID-19 originated in the United States, Italy and Spain.

Original analysis: How many nucleated cells were present was estimated from reference gene primer amplification. This table comes from immunoSEQ multiplex PCR, and its TCRdb copy is limited to in-frame clones, with some not included. V and J calls and clone size are given by that table; D and trimming were obtained from the DNA. The data contain about 260,000 clones, approximately 80% of them singletons. The CDR3 consists of 15 residues. Germline V gene lookup returns CDR1 SGHRS and CDR2 YFSETQ. With 4 bases clipped from V and 3 bases from J, the junction kept 7 bases outside the gene matches. This clonotype was sampled from a man aged 55-75 years with acute or convalescent COVID-19. The chain has TRBV5-1 and TRBJ2-3; 8 nucleotides align to TRBD1. Sequenced sample: peripheral blood. DNA for the CDR3: TGCGCCAGCAGCCTTGGGACAGGTGATACAGATACGCAGTATTTT. This gives the protein CASSLGTGDTDTQYF.